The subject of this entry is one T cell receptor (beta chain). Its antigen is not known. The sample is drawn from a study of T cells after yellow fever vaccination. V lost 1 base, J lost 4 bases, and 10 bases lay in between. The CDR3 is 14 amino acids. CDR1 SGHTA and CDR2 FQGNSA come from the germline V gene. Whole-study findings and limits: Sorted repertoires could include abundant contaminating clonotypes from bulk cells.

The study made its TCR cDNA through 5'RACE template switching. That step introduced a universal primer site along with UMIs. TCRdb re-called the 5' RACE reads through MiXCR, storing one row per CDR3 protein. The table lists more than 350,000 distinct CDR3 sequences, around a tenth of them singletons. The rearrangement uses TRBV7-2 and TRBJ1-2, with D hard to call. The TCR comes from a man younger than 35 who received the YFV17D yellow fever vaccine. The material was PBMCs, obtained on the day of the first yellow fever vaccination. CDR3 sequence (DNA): TGTGCCAGCAGCTTAGACTTTTCGAGCTATGGCTACACCTTC. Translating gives CASSLDFSSYGYTF.